The source of this T cell receptor beta chain is a study of shared clonotypes between healthy human individuals. Notes on the study in general: Naive subsets usually exceeded memory subsets in estimated richness.

The CDR3 covers 14 residues. Germline CDR1 is SGHRS and CDR2 is YFSETQ. With 5 bases removed from V and 4 bases from J, the gap between germline ends came to 16 bases. Naive CD8 cells, CD45RO-negative and positively selected for CCR7, excluded terminally differentiated effector memory CD45RA+ cells. Each PCR replicate from the sorted subsets contained around 200 ng DNA, which is around 30,000 T cell genomes. In the source study's methods: In the immunoSEQ data, sequences were junction-only and lacked quality scores, so filtering differed. TCRdb keeps only in-frame clones here, not all; method: immunoSEQ multiplex PCR. The DNA gave D and trimming, while V, J and clone size come from that table. The sample contains hundreds of thousands of clones, around 96% of which appear only once. In the case of this clone: Its antigen is not identified.

Sequenced: naive CD8+ T cells sorted from blood. The chain employs TRBV5-1 and TRBJ2-7, with no clear D. The receptor's source is a woman under 40 in good health. DNA of the CDR3: TGCGCCAGCAGGGTACAGCCTGTGGAATACGAGCAGTACTTC. Translated, it gives CASRVQPVEYEQYF.